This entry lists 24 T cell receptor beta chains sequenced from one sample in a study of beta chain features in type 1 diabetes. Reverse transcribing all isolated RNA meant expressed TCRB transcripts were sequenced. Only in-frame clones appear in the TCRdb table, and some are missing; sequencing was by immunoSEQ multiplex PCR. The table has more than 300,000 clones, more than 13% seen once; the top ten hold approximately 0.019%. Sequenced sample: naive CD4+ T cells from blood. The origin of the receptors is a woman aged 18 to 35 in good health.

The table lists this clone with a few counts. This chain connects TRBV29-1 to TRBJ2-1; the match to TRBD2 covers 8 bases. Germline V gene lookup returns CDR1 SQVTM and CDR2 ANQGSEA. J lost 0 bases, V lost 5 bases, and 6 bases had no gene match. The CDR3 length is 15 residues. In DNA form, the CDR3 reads TGCAGCGTTCGTAGCGGGACAATCTCCTACAATGAGCAGTTCTTC. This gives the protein CSVRSGTISYNEQFF.

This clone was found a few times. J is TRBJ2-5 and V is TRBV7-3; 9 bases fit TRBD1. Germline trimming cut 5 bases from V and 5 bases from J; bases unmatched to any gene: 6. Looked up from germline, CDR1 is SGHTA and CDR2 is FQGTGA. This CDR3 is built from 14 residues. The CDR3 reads CASSTGQGLETQYF. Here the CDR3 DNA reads TGTGCCAGCAGCACGGGACAGGGTCTGGAGACCCAGTACTTC.

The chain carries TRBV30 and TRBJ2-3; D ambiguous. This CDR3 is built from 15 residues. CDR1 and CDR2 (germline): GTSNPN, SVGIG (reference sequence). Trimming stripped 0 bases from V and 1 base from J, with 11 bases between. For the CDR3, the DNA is TGTGCCTGGAGTGTACTACTACCGGGCACAGATACGCAGTATTTT. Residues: CAWSVLLPGTDTQYF.

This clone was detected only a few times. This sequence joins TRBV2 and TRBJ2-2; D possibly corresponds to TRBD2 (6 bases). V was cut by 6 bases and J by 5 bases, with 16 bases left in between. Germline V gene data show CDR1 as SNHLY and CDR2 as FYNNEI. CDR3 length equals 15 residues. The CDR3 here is CASRAGLFWTGELFF. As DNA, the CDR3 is TGTGCCAGCAGAGCGGGTTTATTTTGGACCGGGGAGCTGTTTTTT.

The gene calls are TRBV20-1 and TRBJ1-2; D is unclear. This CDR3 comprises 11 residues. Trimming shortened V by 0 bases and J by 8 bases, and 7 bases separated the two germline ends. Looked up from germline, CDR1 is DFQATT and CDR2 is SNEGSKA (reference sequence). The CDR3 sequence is CSARDQSGYTF. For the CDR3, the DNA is TGCAGTGCTAGAGATCAAAGCGGCTACACCTTC.

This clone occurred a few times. CDR3 sequence (DNA): TGTGCTAGTGGTTGGGACATCGAAGAGACCCAGTACTTC. Translating it yields CASGWDIEETQYF. V is TRBV12-5 and J is TRBJ2-5; perhaps TRBD1 as D (6 bases). The germline V gene encodes CDR1 LGHNT and CDR2 FRNRAP. V shed 4 bases and J shed 3 bases, with 9 bases lying between them. The CDR3 contains 13 residues.

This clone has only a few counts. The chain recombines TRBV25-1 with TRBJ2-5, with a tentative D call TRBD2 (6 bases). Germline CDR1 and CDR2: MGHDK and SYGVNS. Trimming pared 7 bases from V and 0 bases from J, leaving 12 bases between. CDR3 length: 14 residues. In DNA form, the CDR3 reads TGTGCCAGCACACCGGGACTTCACCAAGAGACCCAGTACTTC. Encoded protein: CASTPGLHQETQYF.

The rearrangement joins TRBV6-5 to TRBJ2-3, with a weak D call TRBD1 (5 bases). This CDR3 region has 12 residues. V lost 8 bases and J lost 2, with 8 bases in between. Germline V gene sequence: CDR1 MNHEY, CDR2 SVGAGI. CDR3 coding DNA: TGTGCCAGCGGGGCCGCCACAGATACGCAGTATTTT. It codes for CASGAATDTQYF.

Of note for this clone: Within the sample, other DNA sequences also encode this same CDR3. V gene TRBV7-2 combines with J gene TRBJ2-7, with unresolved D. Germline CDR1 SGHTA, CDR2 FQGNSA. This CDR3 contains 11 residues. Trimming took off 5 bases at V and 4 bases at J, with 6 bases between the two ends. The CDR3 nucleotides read TGTGCCAGCAGCCCCCTGTACGAGCAGTACTTC. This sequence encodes CASSPLYEQYF.

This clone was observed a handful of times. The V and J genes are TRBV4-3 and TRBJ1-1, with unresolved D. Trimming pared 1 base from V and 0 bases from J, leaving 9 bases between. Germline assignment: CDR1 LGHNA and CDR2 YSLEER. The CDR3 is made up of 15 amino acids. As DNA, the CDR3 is TGCGCCAGCAGCCAAGTACGCTACTTGAACACTGAAGCTTTCTTT. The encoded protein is CASSQVRYLNTEAFF.

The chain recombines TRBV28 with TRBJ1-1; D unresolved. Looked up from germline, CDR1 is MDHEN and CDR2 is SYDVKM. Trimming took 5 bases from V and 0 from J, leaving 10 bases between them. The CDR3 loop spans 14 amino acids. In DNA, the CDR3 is TGTGCCAGCAGTCACGGGAGTATGAACACTGAAGCTTTCTTT. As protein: CASSHGSMNTEAFF.

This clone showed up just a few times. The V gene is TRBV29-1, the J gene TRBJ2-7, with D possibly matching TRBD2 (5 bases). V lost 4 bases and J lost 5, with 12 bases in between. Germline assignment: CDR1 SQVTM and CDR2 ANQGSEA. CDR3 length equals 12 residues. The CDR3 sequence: CSVGGSFDEQYF. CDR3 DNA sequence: TGCAGCGTTGGTGGGAGTTTTGACGAGCAGTACTTC.

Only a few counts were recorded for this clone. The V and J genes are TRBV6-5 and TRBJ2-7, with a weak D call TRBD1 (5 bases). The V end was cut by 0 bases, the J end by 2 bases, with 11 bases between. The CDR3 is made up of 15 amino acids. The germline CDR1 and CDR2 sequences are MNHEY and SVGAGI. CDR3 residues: CASSYSGQGTYEQYF. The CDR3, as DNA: TGTGCCAGCAGTTACTCGGGGCAGGGAACCTACGAGCAGTACTTC.

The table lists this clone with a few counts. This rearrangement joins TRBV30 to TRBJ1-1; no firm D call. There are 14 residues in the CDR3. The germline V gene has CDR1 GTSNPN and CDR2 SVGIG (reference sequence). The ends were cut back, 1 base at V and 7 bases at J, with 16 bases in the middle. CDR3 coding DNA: TGTGCCTGGAGTGATAATGGGCCCGGGATTGAAGCTTTCTTT. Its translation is CAWSDNGPGIEAFF.

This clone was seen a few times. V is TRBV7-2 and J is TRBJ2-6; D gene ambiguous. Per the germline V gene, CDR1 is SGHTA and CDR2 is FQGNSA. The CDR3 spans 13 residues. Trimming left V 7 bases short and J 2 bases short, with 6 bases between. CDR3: CASIIAGANVLTF. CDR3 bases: TGTGCCAGCATCATAGCTGGGGCCAACGTCCTGACTTTC.

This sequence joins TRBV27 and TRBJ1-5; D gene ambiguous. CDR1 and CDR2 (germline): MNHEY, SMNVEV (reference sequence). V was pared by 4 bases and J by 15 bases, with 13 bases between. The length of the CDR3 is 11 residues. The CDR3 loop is CASSSLGVRHF. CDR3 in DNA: TGTGCCAGCAGTTCTTTGGGCGTTCGGCATTTT.

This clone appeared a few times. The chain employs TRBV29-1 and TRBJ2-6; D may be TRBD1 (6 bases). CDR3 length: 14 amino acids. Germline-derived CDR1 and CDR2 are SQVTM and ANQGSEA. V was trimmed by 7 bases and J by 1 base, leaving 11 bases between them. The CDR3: CSAQQGSGANVLTF. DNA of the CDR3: TGCAGCGCTCAACAGGGTTCTGGGGCCAACGTCCTGACTTTC.

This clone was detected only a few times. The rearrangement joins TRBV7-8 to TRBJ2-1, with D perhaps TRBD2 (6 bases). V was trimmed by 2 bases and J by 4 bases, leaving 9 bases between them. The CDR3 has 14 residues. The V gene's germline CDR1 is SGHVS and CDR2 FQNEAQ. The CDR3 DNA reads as TGTGCCAGCAGCTTACGACTAGGTTACAATGAGCAGTTCTTC. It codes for CASSLRLGYNEQFF.

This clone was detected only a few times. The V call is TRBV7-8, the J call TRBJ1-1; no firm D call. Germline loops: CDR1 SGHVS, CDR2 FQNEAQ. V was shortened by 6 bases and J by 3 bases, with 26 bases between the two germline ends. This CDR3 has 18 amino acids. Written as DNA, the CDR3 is TGTGCCAGCAGTGGATTAAGAGGCAGACCTACTCTTTACACTGAAGCTTTCTTT. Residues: CASSGLRGRPTLYTEAFF.

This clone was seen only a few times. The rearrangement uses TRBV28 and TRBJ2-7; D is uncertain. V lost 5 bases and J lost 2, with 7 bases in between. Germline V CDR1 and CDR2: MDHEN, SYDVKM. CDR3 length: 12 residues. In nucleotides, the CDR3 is TGTGCCAGCAGTGGCGGCGCCTACGAGCAGTACTTC. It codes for CASSGGAYEQYF. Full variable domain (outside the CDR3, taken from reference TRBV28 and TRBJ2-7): DVKVTQSSRYLVKRTGEKVFLECVQDMDHENMFWYRQDPGLGLRLIYFSYDVKMKEKGDIPEGYSVSREKKERFSLILESASTNQTSMYLCASSGGAYEQYFGPGTRLTVT.

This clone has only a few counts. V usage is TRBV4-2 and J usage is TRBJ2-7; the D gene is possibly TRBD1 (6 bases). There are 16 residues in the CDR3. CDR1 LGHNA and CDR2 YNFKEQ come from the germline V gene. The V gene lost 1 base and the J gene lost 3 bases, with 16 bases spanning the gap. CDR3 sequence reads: CASSQGVQDRGYEQYF. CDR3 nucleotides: TGTGCCAGCAGCCAAGGAGTACAGGACAGAGGCTACGAGCAGTACTTC.

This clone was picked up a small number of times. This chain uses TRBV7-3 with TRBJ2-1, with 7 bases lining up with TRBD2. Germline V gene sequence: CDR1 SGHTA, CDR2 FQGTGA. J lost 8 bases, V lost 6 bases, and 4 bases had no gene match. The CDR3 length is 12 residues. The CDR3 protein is CASSTSAHEQFF. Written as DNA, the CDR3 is TGTGCCAGCAGTACTAGCGCCCATGAGCAGTTCTTC.

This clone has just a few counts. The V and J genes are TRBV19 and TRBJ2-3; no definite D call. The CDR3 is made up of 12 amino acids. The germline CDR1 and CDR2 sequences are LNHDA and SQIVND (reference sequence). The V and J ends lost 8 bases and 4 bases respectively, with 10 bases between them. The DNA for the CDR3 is TGTGCCAGTGCAATTGCGGCAGATACGCAGTATTTT. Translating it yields CASAIAADTQYF.

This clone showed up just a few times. The DNA of the CDR3 is TGTGCCAGCAGATCAGCGGGGTCCTACAATGAGCAGTTCTTC. Translation gives CASRSAGSYNEQFF. This chain joins TRBV11-2 and TRBJ2-1; 7 bases line up with TRBD2. V dropped 6 bases and J dropped 1; count of bases not matched to a gene: 3. Germline V lookup: CDR1 SGHAT, CDR2 FQNNGV. The CDR3 covers 14 residues. The whole variable domain, remainder taken from reference TRBV11-2 and TRBJ2-1, is EAGVAQSPRYKIIEKRQSVAFWCNPISGHATLYWYQQILGQGPKLLIQFQNNGVVDDSQLPKDRFSAERLKGVDSTLKIQPAKLEDSAVYLCASRSAGSYNEQFFGPGTRLTVL.